This T cell receptor beta chain was identified during a study of T cells in Graves' hyperthyroidism and ophthalmopathy. In this sample, this clonotype turned up many times. The target antigen is unknown. V gave up 7 bases and J gave up 8 bases, with 20 bases separating them. Germline values: CDR1 SNHLY, CDR2 FYNNEI. The CDR3 runs to 14 residues. RNA transcripts were the template for amplifying TCR beta CDR3 regions. The TCR CDR3 first-round RT-PCR relied on the HTBI primer set. A single record per CDR3 protein comes from TCRdb applying MiXCR to the multiplex PCR reads. Here the sample spans 660,000 or so distinct CDR3 sequences, 45% being singletons. Study-level results: From stable hyperthyroidism, ophthalmopathy was separated by a 13 V-J model.

The V and J genes are TRBV2 and TRBJ1-2; no clear D gene. This sequence was found in an adult man with Graves' disease, either hyperthyroidism or ophthalmopathy (not recorded which). The sequenced sample consisted of peripheral blood or thyroid tissue (not recorded which). The CDR3 bases are TGTGCCAGCATTGGAGTAGCGGGATCTCGCGGCTACACCTTC. This sequence encodes CASIGVAGSRGYTF.